Shown below are 17 T cell receptor beta chains from a single sample sequenced in a study of T cell responses to AZD1222 COVID-19 vaccine. Generated by immunoSEQ multiplex PCR, the TCRdb table keeps only in-frame clones and is missing some. In the table there are 180,000 or so clones, around nine tenths of which are singletons. Source: peripheral blood, taken 28 days after the second AZD1222 dose. Receptors were obtained from an adult who received the AZD1222 COVID-19 vaccine.

The chain combines TRBV24-1 with TRBJ2-3; weak D call: TRBD1 (6 bases). The V end lost 3 bases, the J end lost 6 bases, and 12 bases lay between the germline ends. Germline V gene lookup returns CDR1 KGHDR and CDR2 SFDVKD. CDR3 length: 14 residues. This CDR3 is CATSDPRTGDTQYF. The CDR3 DNA follows: TGTGCCACCAGTGATCCCCGAACAGGGGATACGCAGTATTTT.

The chain has TRBV19 and TRBJ2-4, with TRBD1 as a possible D gene (6 bases). This CDR3 has 15 amino acids. Germline V gene sequence: CDR1 LNHDA, CDR2 SQIVND (reference sequence). Between the trimmed V and J ends, which lost 3 bases and 1 base, there was a span of 10 bases. The CDR3 bases are TGTGCCAGTAGTATGGCAGGGGTTGCCAAAAACATTCAGTACTTC. Residues: CASSMAGVAKNIQYF. The whole variable domain, remainder taken from reference TRBV19 and TRBJ2-4, is DGGITQSPKYLFRKEGQNVTLSCEQNLNHDAMYWYRQDPGQGLRLIYYSQIVNDFQKGDIAEGYSVSREKKESFPLTVTSAQKNPTAFYLCASSMAGVAKNIQYFGAGTRLSVL.

This clone was seen a single time. The V call is TRBV6-5, the J call TRBJ2-1; either TRBD1 or TRBD2 may supply D (5 bases each). Germline V CDR1 and CDR2: MNHEY, SVGAGI. V lost 6 bases and J lost 5, with 14 bases in between. This CDR3 contains 14 residues. The CDR3 here is CASRSRGAHNEQFF. The CDR3 nucleotides read TGTGCCAGCAGGAGTAGGGGAGCGCACAATGAGCAGTTCTTC.

This chain links TRBV30 with TRBJ2-7; 12 bases line up with TRBD2. This CDR3 is built from 13 residues. Losses at the gene ends were 3 bases for V and 6 bases for J; bases not matched to a gene: 3. Germline loops: CDR1 GTSNPN, CDR2 SVGIG (reference sequence). The CDR3 region is CAWSLAGGLEQYF. DNA of the CDR3: TGTGCCTGGAGCCTAGCGGGAGGGCTCGAGCAGTACTTC.

The chain links TRBV7-8 to TRBJ2-4; D might be TRBD1 or TRBD2, each matching 5 bases. Trimming took 3 bases from V and 5 from J, leaving 11 bases between them. From germline, CDR1 is SGHVS and CDR2 FQNEAQ. This CDR3 is built from 14 residues. DNA for the CDR3: TGTGCCAGCAGCTTTCGGGACCGTGAAAACATTCAGTACTTC. It translates to CASSFRDRENIQYF.

The chain links TRBV10-3 to TRBJ2-5, with TRBD2 matching 8 bases. Germline CDR1 reads ENHRY; CDR2 reads SYGVKD. The length of the CDR3 is 14 residues. J gave up 7 bases and V 4 bases, and 8 bases lay outside the gene matches. CDR3 nucleotides: TGTGCCATCAGTGCGGCGGGAGGCGTGGCGACCCAGTACTTC. Translating it yields CAISAAGGVATQYF.

The chain uses TRBV25-1 and TRBJ2-5; D not certain. V was shortened by 2 bases and J by 8 bases, with 18 bases between the two germline ends. This CDR3 has 15 residues. The germline V gene encodes CDR1 MGHDK and CDR2 SYGVNS. The CDR3 nucleotides read TGTGCCAGCAGTGAACGCGACCTACCCAAGAGAACCCAGTACTTC. It is translated as CASSERDLPKRTQYF.

The chain joins TRBV29-1 to TRBJ1-2; 10 bases align to TRBD1. This CDR3 is 13 amino acids long. Germline lookup yields CDR1 SQVTM and CDR2 ANQGSEA. V dropped 8 bases and J dropped 4; count of bases not matched to a gene: 7. The CDR3 nucleotides are TGCAGCTCCCAGGGACAGGGGACCTATGGCTACACCTTC. Protein: CSSQGQGTYGYTF. The full variable domain, its missing parts supplied by reference TRBV29-1 and TRBJ1-2, is SAVISQKPSRDICQRGTSLTIQCQVDSQVTMMFWYRQQPGQSLTLIATANQGSEATYESGFVIDKFPISRPNLTFSTLTVSNMSPEDSSIYLCSSQGQGTYGYTFGSGTRLTVV.

V gene TRBV5-4 combines with J gene TRBJ2-7; TRBD2 agrees at 10 bases. Germline values: CDR1 SGHNT, CDR2 YYREEE (reference sequence). V trimming: 4 bases; J trimming: 3 bases; junction bases outside the gene matches: 7. CDR3 length equals 15 residues. As DNA, the CDR3 is TGTGCCAGCAGCACGACTAGCGGGCCCGTCTACGAGCAGTACTTC. Translated, it gives CASSTTSGPVYEQYF.

V is TRBV29-1 and J is TRBJ2-7, with D perhaps being TRBD1 or TRBD2 (5 bases each). CDR1 and CDR2 (germline): SQVTM, ANQGSEA. Trimming removed 7 bases from V and 5 bases from J, with 12 bases in between. This CDR3 region has 11 residues. Written as DNA, the CDR3 is TGCAGCGCCGGGACCGGCAACGAGCAGTACTTC. Translation: CSAGTGNEQYF.

The chain joins TRBV27 to TRBJ2-7, with D possibly TRBD1 on 5 matching bases. V lost 0 bases to trimming and J lost 2 bases, with 11 bases between them. Looked up from germline, CDR1 is MNHEY and CDR2 is SMNVEV (reference sequence). The CDR3 covers 15 residues. In nucleotides, the CDR3 is TGTGCCAGCAGTTTATCTGCAGGGAACCCCTACGAGCAGTACTTC. Amino acid sequence: CASSLSAGNPYEQYF.

The V and J genes are TRBV4-1 and TRBJ2-2, with D maybe TRBD1 (6 bases). The CDR3 is 17 amino acids. The germline V and J ends were trimmed by 1 base and 1 base, with 13 bases remaining between them. Germline V gene data show CDR1 as MGHRA and CDR2 as YSYEKL. The DNA for the CDR3 is TGCGCCAGCAGCCAAGTCCCCGGGACACTGAACACCGGGGAGCTGTTTTTT. Amino acid sequence: CASSQVPGTLNTGELFF.

This clone was detected once. The genes are TRBV7-6 and TRBJ2-6; perhaps TRBD1 as D (6 bases). This CDR3 region has 18 residues. Germline assignment: CDR1 SGHVS and CDR2 FNYEAQ. Trimming shortened V by 6 bases and J by 0 bases, and 18 bases separated the two germline ends. This chain's CDR3 is CASSSAGTRFSGANVLTF. CDR3 DNA: TGTGCCAGCAGTTCCGCCGGGACAAGGTTCTCTGGGGCCAACGTCCTGACTTTC.

The chain uses TRBV5-4 and TRBJ2-3; TRBD2 aligns across 14 bases. J gave up 9 bases and V 0 bases, and 6 bases lay outside the gene matches. Germline CDR1 is SGHNT and CDR2 is YYREEE (reference sequence). CDR3 length: 16 amino acids. The CDR3 sequence: CASSLVQGLAGDTQYF. The CDR3 DNA sequence: TGTGCCAGCAGCTTGGTGCAGGGACTAGCGGGAGACACGCAGTATTTT.

This rearrangement joins TRBV4-3 to TRBJ2-2; the match to TRBD2 covers 11 bases. Germline V CDR1 and CDR2: LGHNA, YSLEER. Germline trimming cut 1 base from V and 5 bases from J; bases unmatched to any gene: 0. There are 15 residues in the CDR3. Here the CDR3 reads CASSQGTSGTGELFF. Written as DNA, the CDR3 is TGCGCCAGCAGCCAAGGGACTAGCGGGACCGGGGAGCTGTTTTTT.

This chain uses TRBV18 with TRBJ1-5; D uncertain. V lost 4 bases to trimming and J lost 3 bases, with 10 bases between them. Germline V gene sequence: CDR1 KGHSH, CDR2 LQKENI. The CDR3 spans 14 residues. CDR3 sequence (DNA): TGTGCCAGCTCACAACTAGGACCCAATCAGCCCCAGCATTTT. Protein product: CASSQLGPNQPQHF.

V gene TRBV15 combines with J gene TRBJ2-3; TRBD2 aligns across 10 bases. The CDR3 spans 18 residues. CDR1 is LNHNV, CDR2 YYDKDF, per germline (reference sequence). The trim removed 3 bases at V and 0 bases at J, leaving 9 bases unmatched. The CDR3 protein is CATSRAGATSGSTDTQYF. In nucleotides, the CDR3 is TGTGCCACCAGCAGGGCCGGGGCGACTAGCGGGAGCACAGATACGCAGTATTTT.